The source of this T cell receptor (beta chain) is a study of blood T cells in healthy people across ages. For the second PCR, which ran for about 7 to 11 cycles, a sample-barcoded 5' primer and a J-beta primer mix were used. MiXCR, run by TCRdb on the 5' RACE reads, gives a single entry per CDR3 protein. Of 1,800,000 or so distinct CDR3 sequences listed, around 40% are singletons. With 6 bases clipped from V and 9 bases from J, the junction kept 15 bases outside the gene matches. Germline V CDR1 and CDR2: DFQATT, SNEGSKA (reference sequence). CDR3 length: 15 amino acids. The individuals who served as donors were healthy Caucasians living in Russia, aged roughly 6 to 90. Extracted total RNA amounted to at least 5.5 micrograms for each sample. This clonotype was counted a few times.

The rearrangement uses TRBV20-1 and TRBJ2-1, with TRBD2 matching over 9 bases. Sequencing input: blood. The TCR comes from a human donor in good health. The DNA for the CDR3 is TGCAGTGCAAAAGGACCGGGACTAGCCTTCACTGAGCAGTTCTTC. Protein: CSAKGPGLAFTEQFF.